The clone carrying this T cell receptor (beta chain) was found once. The sample is drawn from a study of T cell responses to AZD1222 COVID-19 vaccine. TCRdb's table, derived via immunoSEQ multiplex PCR, lists solely in-frame clones and lacks some. Among 110,000 or so clones listed, just over 90% were seen once. Germline-derived CDR1 and CDR2 are DFQATT and SNEGSKA (reference sequence). V dropped 7 bases and J dropped 0 bases, with 5 bases sitting between them. This CDR3 spans 11 amino acids. The material sequenced was peripheral blood, taken on day 0 of AZD1222 vaccination. This TCR derives from an adult in good health. The rearrangement links TRBV20-1 to TRBJ2-3; D call uncertain. Here the CDR3 reads CSVASTDTQYF. CDR3 DNA: TGCAGTGTCGCGAGCACAGATACGCAGTATTTT.